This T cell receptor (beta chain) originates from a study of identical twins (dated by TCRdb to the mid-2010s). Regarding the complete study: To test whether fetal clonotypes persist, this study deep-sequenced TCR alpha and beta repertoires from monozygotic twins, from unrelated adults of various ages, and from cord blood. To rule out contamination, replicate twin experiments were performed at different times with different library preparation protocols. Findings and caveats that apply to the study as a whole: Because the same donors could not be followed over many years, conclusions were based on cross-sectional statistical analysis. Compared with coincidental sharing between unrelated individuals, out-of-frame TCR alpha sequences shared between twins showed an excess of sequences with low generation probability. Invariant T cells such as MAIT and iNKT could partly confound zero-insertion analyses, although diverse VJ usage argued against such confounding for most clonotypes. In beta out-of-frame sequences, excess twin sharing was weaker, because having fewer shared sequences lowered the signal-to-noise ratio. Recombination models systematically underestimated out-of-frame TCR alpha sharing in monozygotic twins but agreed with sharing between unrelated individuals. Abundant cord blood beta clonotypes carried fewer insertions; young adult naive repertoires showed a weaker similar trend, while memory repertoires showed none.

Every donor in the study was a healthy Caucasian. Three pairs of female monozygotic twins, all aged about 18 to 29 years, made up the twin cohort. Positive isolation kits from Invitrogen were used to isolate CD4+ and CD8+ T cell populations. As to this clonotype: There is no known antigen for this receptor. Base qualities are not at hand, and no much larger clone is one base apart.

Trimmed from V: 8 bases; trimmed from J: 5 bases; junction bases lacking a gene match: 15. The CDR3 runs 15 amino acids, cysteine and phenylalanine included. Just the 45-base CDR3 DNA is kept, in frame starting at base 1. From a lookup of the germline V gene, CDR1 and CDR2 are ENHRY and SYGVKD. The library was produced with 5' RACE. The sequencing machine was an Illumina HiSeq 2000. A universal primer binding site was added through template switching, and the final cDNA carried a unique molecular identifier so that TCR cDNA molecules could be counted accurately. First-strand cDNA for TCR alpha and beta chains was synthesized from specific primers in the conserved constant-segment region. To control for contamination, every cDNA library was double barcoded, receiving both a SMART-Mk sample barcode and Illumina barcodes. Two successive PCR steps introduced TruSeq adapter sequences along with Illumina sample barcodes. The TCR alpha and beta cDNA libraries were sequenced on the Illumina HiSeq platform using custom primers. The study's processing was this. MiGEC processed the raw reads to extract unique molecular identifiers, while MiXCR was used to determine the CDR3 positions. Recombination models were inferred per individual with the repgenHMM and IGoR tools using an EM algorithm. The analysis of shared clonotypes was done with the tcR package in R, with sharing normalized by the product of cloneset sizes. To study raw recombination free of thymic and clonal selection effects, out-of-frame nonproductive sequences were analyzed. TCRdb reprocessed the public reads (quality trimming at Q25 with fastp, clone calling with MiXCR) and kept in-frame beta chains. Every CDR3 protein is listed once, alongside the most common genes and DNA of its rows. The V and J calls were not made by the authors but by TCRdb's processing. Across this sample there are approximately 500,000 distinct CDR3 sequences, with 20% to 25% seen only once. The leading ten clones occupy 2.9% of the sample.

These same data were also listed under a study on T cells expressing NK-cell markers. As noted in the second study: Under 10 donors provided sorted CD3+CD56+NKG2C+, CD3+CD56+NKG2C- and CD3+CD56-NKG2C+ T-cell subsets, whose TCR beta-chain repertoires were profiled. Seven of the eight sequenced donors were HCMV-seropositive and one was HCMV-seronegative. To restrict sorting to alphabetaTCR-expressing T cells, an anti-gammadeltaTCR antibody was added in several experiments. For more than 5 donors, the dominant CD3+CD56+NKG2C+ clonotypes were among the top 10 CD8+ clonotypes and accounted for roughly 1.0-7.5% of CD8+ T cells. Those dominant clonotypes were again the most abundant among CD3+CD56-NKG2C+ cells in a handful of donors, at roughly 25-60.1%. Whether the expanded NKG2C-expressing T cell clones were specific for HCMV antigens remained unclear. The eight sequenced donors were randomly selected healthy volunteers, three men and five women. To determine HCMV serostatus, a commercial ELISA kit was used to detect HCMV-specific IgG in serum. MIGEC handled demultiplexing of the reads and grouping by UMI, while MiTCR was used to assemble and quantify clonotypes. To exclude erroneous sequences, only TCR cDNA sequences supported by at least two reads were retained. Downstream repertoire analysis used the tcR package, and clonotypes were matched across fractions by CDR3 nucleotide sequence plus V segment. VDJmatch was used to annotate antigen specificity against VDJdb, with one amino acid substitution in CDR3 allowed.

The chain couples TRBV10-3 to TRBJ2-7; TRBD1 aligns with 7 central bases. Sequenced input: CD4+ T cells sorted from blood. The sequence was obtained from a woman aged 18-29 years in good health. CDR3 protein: CAIQPQRQGRNEQYF. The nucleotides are TGTGCCATCCAACCCCAAAGACAGGGAAGAAACGAGCAGTACTTC.